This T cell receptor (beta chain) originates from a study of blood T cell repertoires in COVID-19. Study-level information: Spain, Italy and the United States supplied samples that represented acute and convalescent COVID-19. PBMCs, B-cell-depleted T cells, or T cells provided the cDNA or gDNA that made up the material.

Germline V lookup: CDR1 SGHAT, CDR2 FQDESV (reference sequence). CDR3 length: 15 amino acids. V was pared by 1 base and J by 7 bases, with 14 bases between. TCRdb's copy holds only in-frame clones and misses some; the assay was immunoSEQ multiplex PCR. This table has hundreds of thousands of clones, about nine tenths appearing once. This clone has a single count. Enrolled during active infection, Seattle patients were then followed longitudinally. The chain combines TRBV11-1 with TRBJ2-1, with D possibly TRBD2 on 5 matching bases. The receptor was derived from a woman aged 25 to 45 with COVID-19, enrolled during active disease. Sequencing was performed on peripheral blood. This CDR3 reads CASSLGRLSRNEQFF. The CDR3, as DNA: TGTGCCAGCAGCTTAGGTCGACTATCTCGTAATGAGCAGTTCTTC.